This TCR beta chain originates from a study of Ad26.COV2.S vaccination and SARS-CoV-2 variants. Data came from immunoSEQ multiplex PCR; TCRdb stores just in-frame clones and leaves some out. The sample carries around 300,000 clones, less than 90% recorded once. A word on this clone: Its specificity is not known.

The CDR3 sequence is 12 residues long. The V gene's germline CDR1 is SEHNR and CDR2 FQNEAQ (reference sequence). V was pared by 3 bases and J by 3 bases, with 5 bases between. Stated treatment: 15 to 20 received Ad26.COV2.S at low or high dose, single or two shots; roughly five received placebo; per-sample allocation not given. Day 63 after the first vaccine or placebo injection was the time point for sampling. Study-level findings and limits: Measurement of non-spike TCR breadth gave similar results in vaccine and placebo recipients.

The TCR originated in a person aged 18-65 years who received the Ad26.COV2.S COVID-19 vaccine or a placebo. The sample was peripheral blood, taken in a trial of Ad26.COV2.S vaccine versus placebo. The chain is built from TRBV7-9 and TRBJ1-1, with unresolved D. CDR3 in DNA: TGTGCCAGCAGCTTTTGGGACACTGAAGCTTTCTTT. It specifies CASSFWDTEAFF.